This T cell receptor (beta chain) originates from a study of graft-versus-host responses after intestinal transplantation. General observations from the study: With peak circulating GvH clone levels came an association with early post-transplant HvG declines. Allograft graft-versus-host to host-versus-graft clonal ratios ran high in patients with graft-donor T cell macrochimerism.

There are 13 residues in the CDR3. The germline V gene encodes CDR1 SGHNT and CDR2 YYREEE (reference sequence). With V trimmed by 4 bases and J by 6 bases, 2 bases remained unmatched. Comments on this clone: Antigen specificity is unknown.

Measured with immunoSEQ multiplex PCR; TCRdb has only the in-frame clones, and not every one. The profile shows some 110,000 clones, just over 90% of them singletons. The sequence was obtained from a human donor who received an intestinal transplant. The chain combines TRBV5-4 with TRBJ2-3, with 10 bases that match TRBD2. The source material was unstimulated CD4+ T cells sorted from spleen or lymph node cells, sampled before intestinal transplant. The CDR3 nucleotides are TGTGCCAGCAGCCCGACTAGCGGGGATACGCAGTATTTT. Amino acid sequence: CASSPTSGDTQYF. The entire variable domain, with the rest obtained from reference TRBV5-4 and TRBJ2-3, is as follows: ETGVTQSPTHLIKTRGQQVTLRCSSQSGHNTVSWYQQALGQGPQFIFQYYREEENGRGNFPPRFSGLQFPNYSSELNVNALELDDSALYLCASSPTSGDTQYFGPGTRLTVL.